The T cell receptor (beta chain) described here comes from a study of radiotherapy plus CTLA-4 blockade in lung cancer. V was shortened by 8 bases and J by 5 bases, with 15 bases between the two germline ends. Germline V gene data show CDR1 as WNHNN and CDR2 as SYGVQD (reference sequence). The CDR3 has 13 residues. Study-wide findings and caveats: Alongside interferon-beta, early blood T cell clone dynamics were reportedly the best predictor of response.

TCRdb's table, derived via immunoSEQ multiplex PCR, lists solely in-frame clones and lacks some. The table shows 85,000 to 90,000 clones, with approximately 86% occurring only once. Participants had chemo-refractory metastatic non-small-cell lung cancer and were treated with focal radiation plus ipilimumab CTLA-4 blockade. For this clone: Its antigen is as yet unknown.

The rearrangement uses TRBV10-1 and TRBJ2-5, with a weak D call TRBD2 (5 bases). The clonotype comes from a human donor with non-small cell lung cancer that progressed on radiotherapy plus ipilimumab. The material was peripheral blood, obtained from a patient treated with radiotherapy plus ipilimumab. In nucleotides, the CDR3 is TGCGCCAGCGGTCCCGCCCGGAGGGAGACCCAGTACTTC. It encodes CASGPARRETQYF.